A selection of T cell receptor beta chains follows, all from one sample in a study of blood T cell repertoires in COVID-19. TCRdb keeps only in-frame clones here, not all; method: immunoSEQ multiplex PCR. This table has around 300,000 clones, around 89% appearing once. The sequenced sample consisted of peripheral blood. The receptors derive from a woman in her 30s with COVID-19, enrolled during active disease. Each CDR3 is given with its conserved first and last residue. D genes are given only for firm matches. Clone size is given for some rows only: seen once, a few or many times, or a class if the clone is expanded.

-	TRBV6-5	-	TRBJ2-1	TGTGCCAGCAGTTACAAGGACAGCAATGAGCAGTTCTTC	CASSYKDSNEQFF
-	TRBV12-5	-	TRBJ2-2	TGTGCTAGTGGTTTGTACGGCGGGGAGCTGTTTTTT	CASGLYGGELFF
TRBD1	TRBV2	-	TRBJ1-1	TGTGCCAGCAGACGCGGACAGGGAGCTGAAGCTTTCTTT	CASRRGQGAEAFF
TRBD1	TRBV30	few	TRBJ1-6	TGTGCCTGCCAACAGGGGCACCTCCACTTT	CACQQGHLHF
TRBD1	TRBV9	-	TRBJ1-3	TGTGCCAGCAGCGTAGCAGGGGGCGGAAACACCATATATTTT	CASSVAGGGNTIYF
TRBD2	TRBV25-1	once	TRBJ2-3	TGTGCCAGCAGCAGACTAGCGGGGGGTTCAGATACGCAGTATTTT	CASSRLAGGSDTQYF
-	TRBV6-5	-	TRBJ1-1	TGTGCCAGCAGTCTAAACGGGGGGGATTACACTGAAGCTTTCTTT	CASSLNGGDYTEAFF
-	TRBV20-1	-	TRBJ2-1	TGCAGTGCTAGTCGCCTTAAGGGGACTGCAAATGAGCAGTTCTTC	CSASRLKGTANEQFF
-	TRBV18	-	TRBJ1-2	TGTGCCAGCTCATATCCAGGGAACTATGGCTACACCTTC	CASSYPGNYGYTF
-	TRBV5-1	-	TRBJ2-1	TGCGCCAGCAGCTTAGACAGCCAACTAATAAATGAGCAGTTCTTC	CASSLDSQLINEQFF
-	TRBV5-1	-	TRBJ1-1	TGCGCCAGCAGCGTGACGGGGGGAACTGAAGCTTTCTTT	CASSVTGGTEAFF
TRBD1	TRBV19	-	TRBJ1-2	TGTGCCAGTAGAGGAACAGGGGGGGATGGCTACACCTTC	CASRGTGGDGYTF
-	TRBV15	few	TRBJ1-6	TGTGCCACCAGCAGAGGAAAGCCTGAATCACCCCTCCACTTT	CATSRGKPESPLHF
TRBD1	TRBV2	-	TRBJ1-1	TGTGCCAGCAGTGGGACAGGAGGGGACACTGAAGCTTTCTTT	CASSGTGGDTEAFF
-	TRBV6-6	-	TRBJ1-5	TGTGCCAGCAGTCTATCGCGTAATCAGCCCCAGCATTTT	CASSLSRNQPQHF
TRBD1	TRBV14	-	TRBJ1-4	TGTGCCAGCAGCCAAGGTAAGGGGGCTAAGGAAAAACTGTTTTTT	CASSQGKGAKEKLFF
TRBD1	TRBV7-2	-	TRBJ1-2	TGTGCCAGCAGCTCAACAGGGGGCGCTTATGGCTACACCTTC	CASSSTGGAYGYTF
-	TRBV2	-	TRBJ1-3	TGTGCCAGCAGTGCTCGGTCTGGAAACACCATATATTTT	CASSARSGNTIYF
-	TRBV4-3	-	TRBJ1-2	TGCGCCAGCAGCCAAGATTACCAGGTTAACTATGGCTACACCTTC	CASSQDYQVNYGYTF
TRBD1	TRBV28	-	TRBJ1-3	TGTGCCAGCAGCCCAGGGGGCCGGGGAAACACCATATATTTT	CASSPGGRGNTIYF
-	TRBV7-2	-	TRBJ2-3	TGTGCCAGCAGCGTTCCTAGCACAGATACGCAGTATTTT	CASSVPSTDTQYF
TRBD1	TRBV18	-	TRBJ1-5	TGTGCCAGCTCACGGGGACAGGGTCATCAGCCCCAGCATTTT	CASSRGQGHQPQHF
-	TRBV28	-	TRBJ1-2	TGTGCCAGCAGAATAGGGACACACAATGGCTACACCTTC	CASRIGTHNGYTF
-	TRBV3-1/TRBV3-2	-	TRBJ1-1	TGTGCCAGCAGCCAAGAGTTTCCAGGGAAGGGAGCTTTCTTT	CASSQEFPGKGAFF
TRBD1	TRBV28	-	TRBJ1-2	TGTGCCAGCACTCGACAGGGTGTCTATGGCTACACCTTC	CASTRQGVYGYTF
-	TRBV2	-	TRBJ1-2	TGTGCCAGCAGTGGAGACACCCTTTATTATGGCTACACCTTC	CASSGDTLYYGYTF
-	TRBV18	-	TRBJ1-1	TGTGCCAGCTCCCAGGGACTTTCCGGTGGGAACACTGAAGCTTTCTTT	CASSQGLSGGNTEAFF
-	TRBV14	-	TRBJ1-2	TGTGCCAGCAGCCCGCGAGGGTTGGGCATGAATTATGGCTACACCTTC	CASSPRGLGMNYGYTF
TRBD1	TRBV19	-	TRBJ1-1	TGTGCCAGTAGTGGGCCGGGACAGCCTAGCAATGAAGCTTTCTTT	CASSGPGQPSNEAFF
-	TRBV7-9	once	TRBJ2-3	TGTGCCAGCAGCCCCTGGGGGGGCGACCCCTCTTCTAGCACAGATACGCAGTATTTT	CASSPWGGDPSSSTDTQYF
TRBD2	TRBV4-3	-	TRBJ2-5	TGCGCCAGCAGCCAAGGGAGCGGGACCCTAGAGACCCAGTACTTC	CASSQGSGTLETQYF
-	TRBV7-2	-	TRBJ1-6	TGTGCCAGCAGCTTAGCGCTAAGCGGACGGTCCCTCCACTTT	CASSLALSGRSLHF
-	TRBV28	-	TRBJ1-2	TGTGCCAGCAGTTTAGAACAGAACTATGGCTACACCTTC	CASSLEQNYGYTF
-	TRBV4-1	-	TRBJ2-3	TGCGCCAGCAGCCAAGTCGGGTTAGATACGCAGTATTTT	CASSQVGLDTQYF
-	TRBV9	-	TRBJ1-1	TGTGCCAGCAGCGTTCTGGTCAGGAACACTGAAGCTTTCTTT	CASSVLVRNTEAFF
-	TRBV28	-	TRBJ1-2	TGTGCCAGCAGTAGGGGCGGCTATGGCTACACCTTC	CASSRGGYGYTF
-	TRBV12-3/TRBV12-4	-	TRBJ2-5	TGTGCCAGCAGACGAGGAGAGACCCAGTACTTC	CASRRGETQYF
-	TRBV5-1	-	TRBJ2-2	TGCGCCAGCAGCCCGGCGGGAAACACCGGGGAGCTGTTTTTT	CASSPAGNTGELFF
TRBD1	TRBV27	-	TRBJ1-1	TGTGCCAGCCGCGAGGGACAGGCGCTGGAAGCTTTCTTT	CASREGQALEAFF
-	TRBV3-1/TRBV3-2	once	TRBJ2-3	TGTGCCAGCAGCCAAAAGGACATACACACAGATACGCAGTATTTT	CASSQKDIHTDTQYF